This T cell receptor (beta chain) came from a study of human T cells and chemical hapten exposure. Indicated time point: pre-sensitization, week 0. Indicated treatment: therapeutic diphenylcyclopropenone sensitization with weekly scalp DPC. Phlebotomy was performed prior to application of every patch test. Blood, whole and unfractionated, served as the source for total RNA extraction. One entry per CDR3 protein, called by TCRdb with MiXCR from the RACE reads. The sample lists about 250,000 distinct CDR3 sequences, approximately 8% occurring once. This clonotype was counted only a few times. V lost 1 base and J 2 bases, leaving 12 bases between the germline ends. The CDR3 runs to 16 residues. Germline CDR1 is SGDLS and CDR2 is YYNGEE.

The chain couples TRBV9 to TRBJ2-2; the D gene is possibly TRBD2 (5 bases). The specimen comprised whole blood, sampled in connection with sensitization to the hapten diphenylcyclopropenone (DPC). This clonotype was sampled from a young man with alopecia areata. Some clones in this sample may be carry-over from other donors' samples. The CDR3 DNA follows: TGTGCCAGCAGCGTACAGGATCGGGGTAACACCGGGGAGCTGTTTTTT. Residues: CASSVQDRGNTGELFF.